A single sample gave rise to the 29 T cell receptor beta chains below, sequenced in a study of response to subunit inactivated influenza vaccine. In TCRdb, the RT-PCR reads were re-called with MiXCR into one record per CDR3 protein. The sample contains roughly 500,000 distinct CDR3 sequences, 15% to 20% of which appear only once. Sequenced here: CD4+ T cells sorted from PBMCs, sampled about 24 months after vaccination. The receptor source for this set is a man aged 50 to 75 who received an inactivated influenza vaccine.

This chain uses TRBV20-1 with TRBJ2-1; 11 bases fit TRBD2. Germline V lookup: CDR1 DFQATT, CDR2 SNEGSKA (reference sequence). The length of the CDR3 is 16 residues. Trimming cost V 7 bases and J 0 bases; bases outside gene matches: 8. The CDR3 here is CSVLNSGRVSYNEQFF. The CDR3 nucleotides are TGCAGTGTCCTAAATAGCGGGAGGGTCTCCTACAATGAGCAGTTCTTC.

The rearrangement uses TRBV6-2 or TRBV6-3 and TRBJ2-3; a possible D gene is TRBD2 (6 bases). The CDR3 extends over 10 amino acids. V lost 8 bases and J lost 6, with 6 bases in between. Germline loops: CDR1 MNHEY, CDR2 SVGEGT. This CDR3 reads CASGGDTQYF. The CDR3 DNA is TGTGCCAGCGGGGGGGATACGCAGTATTTT.

The rearrangement uses TRBV5-5 and TRBJ2-5; TRBD1 agrees at 8 bases. Germline CDR1 and CDR2: SGHKS and YYEKEE (reference sequence). The trim removed 3 bases at V and 5 bases at J, leaving 12 bases unmatched. This CDR3 has 16 amino acids. The CDR3 here is CASSSAPGQEGETQYF. In DNA, the CDR3 is TGTGCCAGCAGCTCGGCCCCGGGACAGGAGGGGGAGACCCAGTACTTC.

This clonotype came up a few times. J is TRBJ2-5 and V is TRBV5-1; 14 nucleotides line up with TRBD2. Germline V CDR1 and CDR2: SGHRS, YFSETQ. The CDR3 loop spans 16 amino acids. V dropped 3 bases and J dropped 5; count of bases not matched to a gene: 6. The CDR3 loop reads CASSSGLAGVWETQYF. Here the CDR3 DNA reads TGCGCCAGCAGCTCGGGACTAGCGGGAGTTTGGGAGACCCAGTACTTC.

The gene calls are TRBV12-3 or TRBV12-4 and TRBJ1-4; D not certain. The V gene lost 3 bases and the J gene lost 5 bases, with 10 bases spanning the gap. The length of the CDR3 is 14 residues. The CDR3, as DNA: TGTGCCAGCAGTTTCGACGGACCGAATGAAAAACTGTTTTTT. Amino acid sequence: CASSFDGPNEKLFF.

This clonotype was seen a few times. The J gene is TRBJ2-7, the V gene TRBV4-2, with D possibly matching TRBD2 (5 bases). The germline V and J ends were trimmed by 11 bases and 0 bases, with 32 bases remaining between them. The CDR3 length is 19 residues. Germline CDR1 reads LGHNA; CDR2 reads YNFKEQ. CDR3 nucleotides: TGTGCCCAGCAGGTATCAGGCGAGCGATTCAGGACTCGCTCCTACGAGCAGTACTTC. This sequence encodes CAQQVSGERFRTRSYEQYF.

This clonotype was seen a few times. This chain uses TRBV20-1 with TRBJ2-7; D remains ambiguous. The CDR3 is 13 residues long. From germline, CDR1 is DFQATT and CDR2 SNEGSKA (reference sequence). The V gene lost 6 bases and the J gene lost 3 bases, with 15 bases spanning the gap. As DNA, the CDR3 is TGCAGTGCAGCCCGGCCTGGGTACTACGAGCAGTACTTC. Amino acids: CSAARPGYYEQYF.

The chain couples TRBV6-1 to TRBJ1-6; D is undetermined. The CDR3 is 16 amino acids. The V and J ends lost 3 bases and 7 bases respectively, with 16 bases between them. Germline V CDR1 and CDR2: MNHNS, SASEGT. DNA for the CDR3: TGTGCCAGCAGTGAGCCTCCGGGCAGGCCGAATTCACCCCTCCACTTT. It encodes CASSEPPGRPNSPLHF.

The V gene is TRBV5-5, the J gene TRBJ2-7, with D unresolved. Germline loops: CDR1 SGHKS, CDR2 YYEKEE (reference sequence). V was clipped by 1 base and J by 3 bases, with 8 bases between them. The CDR3 spans 13 residues. The CDR3 protein is CASSLQPNYEQYF. The DNA for the CDR3 is TGTGCCAGCAGCTTGCAACCCAACTACGAGCAGTACTTC.

The chain couples TRBV7-2 to TRBJ2-5; D may be TRBD1 (6 bases). Germline CDR1 is SGHTA and CDR2 is FQGNSA. Trimming cost V 5 bases and J 4 bases, with 11 bases left between them. The CDR3 has 13 residues. For the CDR3, the DNA is TGTGCCAGCAGCCCTGGACAGTTAGAGACCCAGTACTTC. It translates to CASSPGQLETQYF.

The chain combines TRBV5-6 with TRBJ2-6; D unclear. Germline V gene data show CDR1 as SGHDT and CDR2 as YYEEEE. V lost 6 bases to trimming and J lost 1 base, with 11 bases between them. The length of the CDR3 is 15 residues. This chain's CDR3 is CASTPLRSGANVLTF. Here the CDR3 DNA reads TGTGCCAGCACGCCCCTCCGGTCTGGGGCCAACGTCCTGACTTTC. Together with reference TRBV5-6 and TRBJ2-6, the CDR3 gives the full variable domain: DAGVTQSPTHLIKTRGQQVTLRCSPKSGHDTVSWYQQALGQGPQFIFQYYEEEERQRGNFPDRFSGHQFPNYSSELNVNALLLGDSALYLCASTPLRSGANVLTFGAGSRLTVL.

This clonotype was observed a few times. The chain has TRBV9 and TRBJ1-5, with a weak D call TRBD1 (5 bases). The length of the CDR3 is 15 residues. V lost 3 bases and J lost 4, with 14 bases in between. Looked up from germline, CDR1 is SGDLS and CDR2 is YYNGEE. In DNA, the CDR3 is TGTGCCAGCAGCGCGGGGACCTCGAGGAATCAGCCCCAGCATTTT. Protein: CASSAGTSRNQPQHF.

This rearrangement joins TRBV6-6 to TRBJ1-1; D is ambiguous. CDR1 MNHNY and CDR2 SVGAGI come from the germline V gene (reference sequence). The CDR3 has 13 amino acids. V lost 5 bases, J lost 11 bases, and 18 bases lay in between. CDR3 in amino acids: CASSKLVNEGAFF. CDR3 DNA sequence: TGTGCCAGCAGTAAACTTGTTAATGAAGGGGCTTTCTTT.

This clonotype was observed many times. The gene calls are TRBV5-1 and TRBJ2-1; 8 nucleotides agree with TRBD1. With 1 base clipped from V and 9 bases from J, the junction kept 9 bases outside the gene matches. Germline CDR1 is SGHRS and CDR2 is YFSETQ. The CDR3 spans 15 residues. As DNA, the CDR3 is TGCGCCAGCAGCTTGACGGCAGGGGGCTTGGGTGAGCAGTTCTTC. The encoded protein is CASSLTAGGLGEQFF. Full variable domain (missing parts from reference TRBV5-1 and TRBJ2-1): KAGVTQTPRYLIKTRGQQVTLSCSPISGHRSVSWYQQTPGQGLQFLFEYFSETQRNKGNFPGRFSGRQFSNSRSEMNVSTLELGDSALYLCASSLTAGGLGEQFFGPGTRLTVL.

This clonotype was counted only a few times. The chain links TRBV27 to TRBJ2-7; no firm D call. V gave up 1 base and J gave up 5 bases, with 9 bases separating them. CDR1 MNHEY and CDR2 SMNVEV come from the germline V gene (reference sequence). The CDR3 runs 13 residues. The CDR3 DNA sequence: TGTGCCAGCAGTTTATTCGTAGGCCACGAGCAGTACTTC. It codes for CASSLFVGHEQYF.

The V gene is TRBV28, the J gene TRBJ1-2; D not resolved. The germline V gene encodes CDR1 MDHEN and CDR2 SYDVKM. This CDR3 contains 12 residues. The ends were cut back, 10 bases at V and 2 bases at J, with 11 bases in the middle. The DNA for the CDR3 is TGTGCCACTGGAGCAATAAACTATGGCTACACCTTC. This translates into CATGAINYGYTF.

This clonotype was counted many times. This chain connects TRBV7-9 to TRBJ2-7; D uncertain. Between the trimmed V and J ends, which lost 3 bases and 3 bases, there was a span of 3 bases. Germline assignment: CDR1 SEHNR and CDR2 FQNEAQ (reference sequence). The CDR3 is 11 residues long. The CDR3 here is CASSLFYEQYF. DNA of the CDR3: TGTGCCAGCAGCTTGTTCTACGAGCAGTACTTC.

This chain links TRBV7-9 with TRBJ2-1; 12 bases align to TRBD1. Germline CDR1 reads SEHNR; CDR2 reads FQNEAQ (reference sequence). Trimming cost V 2 bases and J 9 bases; bases outside gene matches: 8. CDR3 length: 16 amino acids. The CDR3, as DNA: TGTGCCAGCAGCTTAAGGCCTGGGACAGGGGGCGGTGAGCAGTTCTTC. Its translation: CASSLRPGTGGGEQFF.

The genes are TRBV20-1 and TRBJ2-7, with no clear D. The germline gives CDR1 DFQATT, CDR2 SNEGSKA (reference sequence). This CDR3 is built from 9 residues. V was cut by 6 bases and J by 4 bases, with 4 bases left in between. For the CDR3, the DNA is TGCAGTGCAATGTACGAGCAGTACTTC. It encodes CSAMYEQYF.

This clonotype came up a few times. This chain links TRBV20-1 with TRBJ2-1; D perhaps matches TRBD2 (5 bases). Trimming shortened V by 6 bases and J by 0 bases, and 24 bases separated the two germline ends. CDR1 and CDR2 from the germline V gene are DFQATT and SNEGSKA (reference sequence). This CDR3 has 18 amino acids. The CDR3 nucleotides are TGCAGTGCGATACTTACCCCCCCGGGGATGGTCTCCTACAATGAGCAGTTCTTC. It yields the protein CSAILTPPGMVSYNEQFF.

This chain uses TRBV6-1 with TRBJ2-7, with D perhaps matching TRBD2 (7 bases). Germline loops: CDR1 MNHNS, CDR2 SASEGT. The CDR3 spans 15 residues. V lost 4 bases and J 0 bases, leaving 13 bases between the germline ends. In nucleotides, the CDR3 is TGTGCCAGCAGTGTCGCGGGGGCCATCTCCTACGAGCAGTACTTC. This codes for CASSVAGAISYEQYF.

This clonotype has just a few counts. V and J are TRBV9 and TRBJ1-1; D not resolved. The V end was cut by 3 bases, the J end by 3 bases, with 15 bases between. Per germline, CDR1 SGDLS and CDR2 YYNGEE. The CDR3 contains 15 residues. CDR3 DNA: TGTGCCAGCAGCGCACTTAGACAAGGTGACACTGAAGCTTTCTTT. Encoded protein: CASSALRQGDTEAFF.

Only a few counts were recorded for this clonotype. The chain has TRBV6-1 and TRBJ2-3, with 10 bases identical to TRBD2. The junction had 5 bases not matched to a gene; V was cut back by 6 bases and J by 2 bases. The V gene's germline CDR1 is MNHNS and CDR2 SASEGT. The CDR3 runs to 15 residues. The CDR3 sequence: CASRSGLAVTDTQYF. CDR3 sequence (DNA): TGTGCCAGCAGGTCCGGACTAGCGGTCACAGATACGCAGTATTTT.

The chain has TRBV12-3 or TRBV12-4 and TRBJ1-1; D is perhaps TRBD1 (6 bases). This CDR3 region has 12 residues. Trimming shortened V by 6 bases and J by 2 bases, and 7 bases separated the two germline ends. CDR3 amino acids: CASRQGNTEAFF. The CDR3 DNA sequence: TGTGCCAGCAGACAGGGAAACACTGAAGCTTTCTTT.

This rearrangement joins TRBV4-2 to TRBJ1-1, with 9 bases fitting TRBD1. Germline CDR1 and CDR2: LGHNA and YNFKEQ. CDR3 length equals 13 residues. V shed 4 bases, J shed 10 bases, and the junction held 7 bases outside the gene matches. The CDR3 region has the DNA TGTGCCAGCAGCCCCCAGACAGGGGGGAGAGCTTTCTTT. It is translated as CASSPQTGGRAFF.

V usage is TRBV12-3 or TRBV12-4 and J usage is TRBJ1-2; 7 bases fit TRBD1. The V segment lost 6 bases and the J segment 8 bases; nucleotides outside the gene matches: 9. The CDR3 totals 13 residues. CDR3 sequence reads: CASRLQGRKGYTF. Here the CDR3 DNA reads TGTGCCAGCAGATTACAGGGGCGGAAAGGCTACACCTTC.

This clonotype showed up just a few times. The chain is built from TRBV4-3 and TRBJ2-1; D may be TRBD2 (6 bases). Trimming left V 1 base short and J 7 bases short, with 14 bases between. CDR1 LGHNA and CDR2 YSLEER come from the germline V gene. The CDR3 sequence is 15 residues long. The CDR3 reads CASSQGDRDSNEQFF. In DNA form, the CDR3 reads TGCGCCAGCAGCCAAGGTGACCGGGACTCGAATGAGCAGTTCTTC.

This clonotype was counted many times. CDR3 nucleotide sequence: TGTGCCAGCACTAAAGCCTTCGGGGGTCAGCCCCAGCATTTT. Its translation is CASTKAFGGQPQHF. V usage is TRBV7-2 and J usage is TRBJ1-5, with D tentatively TRBD1 (5 bases). This CDR3 comprises 14 residues. The V end was cut by 7 bases, the J end by 6 bases, with 16 bases between. Germline CDR1 and CDR2: SGHTA and FQGNSA.

This clonotype was seen a few times. The J gene is TRBJ2-7, the V gene TRBV6-8; maybe TRBD1 (6 bases). The CDR3 spans 12 residues. Germline V lookup: CDR1 MNHGY, CDR2 SAAAGT. Deletions cut 10 bases from V and 3 bases from J, with 13 bases between. CDR3 DNA: TGTGCCAAGGGACACGTTGACTACGAGCAGTACTTC. Protein product: CAKGHVDYEQYF.